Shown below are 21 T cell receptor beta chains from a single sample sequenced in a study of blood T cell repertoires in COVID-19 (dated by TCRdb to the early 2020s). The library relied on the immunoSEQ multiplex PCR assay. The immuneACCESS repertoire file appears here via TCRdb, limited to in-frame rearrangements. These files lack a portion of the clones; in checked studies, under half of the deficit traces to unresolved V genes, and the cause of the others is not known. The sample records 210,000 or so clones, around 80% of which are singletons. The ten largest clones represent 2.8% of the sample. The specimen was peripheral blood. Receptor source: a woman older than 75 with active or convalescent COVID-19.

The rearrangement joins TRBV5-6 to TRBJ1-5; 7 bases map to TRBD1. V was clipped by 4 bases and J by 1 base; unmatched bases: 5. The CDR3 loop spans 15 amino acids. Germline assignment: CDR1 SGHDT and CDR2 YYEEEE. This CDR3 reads CASSLGQLSNQPQHF. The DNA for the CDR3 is TGTGCCAGCAGCCTGGGACAGCTCAGCAATCAGCCCCAGCATTTT.

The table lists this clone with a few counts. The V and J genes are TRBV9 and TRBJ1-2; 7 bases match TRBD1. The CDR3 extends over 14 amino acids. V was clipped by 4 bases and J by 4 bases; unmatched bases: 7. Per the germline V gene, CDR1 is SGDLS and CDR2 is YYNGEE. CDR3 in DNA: TGTGCCAGCAGCATTAGGGACAGTTTCTATGGCTACACCTTC. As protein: CASSIRDSFYGYTF. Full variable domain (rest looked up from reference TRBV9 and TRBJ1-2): DSGVTQTPKHLITATGQRVTLRCSPRSGDLSVYWYQQSLDQGLQFLIQYYNGEERAKGNILERFSAQQFPDLHSELNLSSLELGDSALYFCASSIRDSFYGYTFGSGTRLTVV.

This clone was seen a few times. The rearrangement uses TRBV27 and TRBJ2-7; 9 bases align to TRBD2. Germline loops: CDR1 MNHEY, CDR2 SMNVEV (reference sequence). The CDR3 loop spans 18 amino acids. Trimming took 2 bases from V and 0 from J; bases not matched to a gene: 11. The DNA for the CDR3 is TGTGCCAGCAGTTTACTCGCTAGCGGGGCCTTAAGCTCCTACGAGCAGTACTTC. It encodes CASSLLASGALSSYEQYF.

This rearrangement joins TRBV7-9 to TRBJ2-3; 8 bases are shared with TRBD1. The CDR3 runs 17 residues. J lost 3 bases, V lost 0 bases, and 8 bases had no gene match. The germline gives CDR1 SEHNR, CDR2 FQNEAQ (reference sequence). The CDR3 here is CASSLAGTGTGTDTQYF. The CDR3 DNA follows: TGTGCCAGCAGCTTAGCCGGAACCGGGACAGGAACAGATACGCAGTATTTT.

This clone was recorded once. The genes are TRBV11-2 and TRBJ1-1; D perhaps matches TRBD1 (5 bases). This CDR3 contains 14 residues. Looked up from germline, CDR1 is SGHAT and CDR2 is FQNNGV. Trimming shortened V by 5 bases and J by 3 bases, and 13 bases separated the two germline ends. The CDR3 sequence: CASSPGTRYTEAFF. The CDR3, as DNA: TGTGCCAGCAGCCCGGGGACTCGGTACACTGAAGCTTTCTTT.

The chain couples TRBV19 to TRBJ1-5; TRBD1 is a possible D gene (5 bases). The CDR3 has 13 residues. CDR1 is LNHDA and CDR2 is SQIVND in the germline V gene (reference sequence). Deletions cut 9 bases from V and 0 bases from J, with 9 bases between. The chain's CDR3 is CASATVSNQPQHF. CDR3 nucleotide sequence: TGTGCCAGCGCGACAGTTAGCAATCAGCCCCAGCATTTT. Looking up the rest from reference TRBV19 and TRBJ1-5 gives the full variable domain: DGGITQSPKYLFRKEGQNVTLSCEQNLNHDAMYWYRQDPGQGLRLIYYSQIVNDFQKGDIAEGYSVSREKKESFPLTVTSAQKNPTAFYLCASATVSNQPQHFGDGTRLSIL.

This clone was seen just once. CDR3: CASSRDGGRETQYF. The CDR3 DNA sequence: TGCGCCAGCAGCAGGGACGGGGGGCGAGAGACCCAGTACTTC. The genes are TRBV5-1 and TRBJ2-5; maybe TRBD2 (7 bases). Trimming shortened V by 4 bases and J by 4 bases, and 14 bases separated the two germline ends. Germline V gene sequence: CDR1 SGHRS, CDR2 YFSETQ. The CDR3 runs 14 residues. Variable domain in full (rest from reference TRBV5-1 and TRBJ2-5): KAGVTQTPRYLIKTRGQQVTLSCSPISGHRSVSWYQQTPGQGLQFLFEYFSETQRNKGNFPGRFSGRQFSNSRSEMNVSTLELGDSALYLCASSRDGGRETQYFGPGTRLLVL.

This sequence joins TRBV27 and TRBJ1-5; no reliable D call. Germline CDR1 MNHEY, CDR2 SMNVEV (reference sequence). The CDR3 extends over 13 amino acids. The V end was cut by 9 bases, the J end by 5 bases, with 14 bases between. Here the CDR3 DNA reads TGTGCCAGTCCATCAGACTGTCATCAGCCCCAGCATTTT. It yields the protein CASPSDCHQPQHF.

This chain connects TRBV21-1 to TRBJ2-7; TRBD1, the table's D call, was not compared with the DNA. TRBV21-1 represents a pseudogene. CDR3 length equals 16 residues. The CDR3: CASSKAPQDSSYEQYF. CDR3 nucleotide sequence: TGTGCCAGCAGCAAAGCGCCCCAGGACAGCTCCTACGAGCAGTACTTC.

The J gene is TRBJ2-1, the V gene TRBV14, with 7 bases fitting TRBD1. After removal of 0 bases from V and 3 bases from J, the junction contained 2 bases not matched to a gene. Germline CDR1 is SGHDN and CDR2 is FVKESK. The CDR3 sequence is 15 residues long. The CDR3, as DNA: TGTGCCAGCAGCCAAGACGGGACAGTCTACAATGAGCAGTTCTTC. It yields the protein CASSQDGTVYNEQFF.

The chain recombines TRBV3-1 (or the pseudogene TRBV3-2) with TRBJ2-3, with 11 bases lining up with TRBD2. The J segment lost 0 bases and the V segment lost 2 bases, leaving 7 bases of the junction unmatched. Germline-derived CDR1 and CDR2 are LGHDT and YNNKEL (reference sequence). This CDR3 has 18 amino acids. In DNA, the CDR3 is TGTGCCAGCAGCCAAAGGTCGGCTAGCGGGGGGAGCACAGATACGCAGTATTTT. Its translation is CASSQRSASGGSTDTQYF.

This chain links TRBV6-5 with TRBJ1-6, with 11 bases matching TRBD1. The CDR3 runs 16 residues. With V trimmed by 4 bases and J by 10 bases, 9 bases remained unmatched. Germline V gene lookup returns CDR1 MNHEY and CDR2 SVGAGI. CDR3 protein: CASSSGQGAGKSPLHF. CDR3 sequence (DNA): TGTGCCAGCAGTTCCGGACAGGGGGCCGGGAAGTCACCCCTCCACTTT.

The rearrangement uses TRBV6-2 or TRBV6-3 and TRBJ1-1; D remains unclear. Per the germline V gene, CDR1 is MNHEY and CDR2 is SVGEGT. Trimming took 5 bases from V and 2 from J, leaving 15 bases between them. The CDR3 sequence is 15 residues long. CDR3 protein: CASSTPLGGNTEAFF. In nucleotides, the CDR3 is TGTGCCAGCAGTACCCCATTAGGCGGTAACACTGAAGCTTTCTTT.

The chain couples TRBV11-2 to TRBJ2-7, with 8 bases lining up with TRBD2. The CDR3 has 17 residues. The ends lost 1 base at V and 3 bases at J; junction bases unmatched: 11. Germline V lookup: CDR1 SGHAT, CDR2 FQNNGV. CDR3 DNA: TGTGCCAGCAGCTTAGTTGGTGGAGCGGGGGCGTTCTACGAGCAGTACTTC. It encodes CASSLVGGAGAFYEQYF.

CDR3 region: CASSFSQGETEAFF. CDR3 coding DNA: TGTGCCAGCAGCTTTAGCCAGGGGGAGACTGAAGCTTTCTTT. This chain links TRBV7-2 with TRBJ1-1, with TRBD1 identical over 7 bases. Germline assignment: CDR1 SGHTA and CDR2 FQGNSA. This CDR3 is 14 amino acids long. V gave up 3 bases and J gave up 5 bases; unmatched junction bases: 6. Full variable domain (remainder filled in from reference TRBV7-2 and TRBJ1-1): GAGVSQSPSNKVTEKGKDVELRCDPISGHTALYWYRQSLGQGLEFLIYFQGNSAPDKSGLPSDRFSAERTGGSVSTLTIQRTQQEDSAVYLCASSFSQGETEAFFGQGTRLTVV.

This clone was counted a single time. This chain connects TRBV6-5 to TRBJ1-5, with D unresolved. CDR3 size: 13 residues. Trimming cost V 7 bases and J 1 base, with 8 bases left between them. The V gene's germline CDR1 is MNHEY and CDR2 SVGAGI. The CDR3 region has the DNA TGTGCCAGCACCTCGGGGAGCAATCAGCCCCAGCATTTT. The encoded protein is CASTSGSNQPQHF.

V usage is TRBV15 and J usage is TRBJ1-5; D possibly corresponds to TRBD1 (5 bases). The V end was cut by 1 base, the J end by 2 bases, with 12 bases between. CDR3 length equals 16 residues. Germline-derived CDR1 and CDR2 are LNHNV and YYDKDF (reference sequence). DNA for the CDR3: TGTGCCACCAGCAGAGGTACGGGACTGGGCAATCAGCCCCAGCATTTT. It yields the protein CATSRGTGLGNQPQHF.

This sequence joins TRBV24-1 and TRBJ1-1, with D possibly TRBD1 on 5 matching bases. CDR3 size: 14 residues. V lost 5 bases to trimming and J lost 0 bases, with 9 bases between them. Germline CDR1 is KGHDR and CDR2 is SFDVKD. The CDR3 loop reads CATSAAGMNTEAFF. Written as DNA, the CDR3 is TGTGCCACCAGTGCCGCAGGGATGAACACTGAAGCTTTCTTT.

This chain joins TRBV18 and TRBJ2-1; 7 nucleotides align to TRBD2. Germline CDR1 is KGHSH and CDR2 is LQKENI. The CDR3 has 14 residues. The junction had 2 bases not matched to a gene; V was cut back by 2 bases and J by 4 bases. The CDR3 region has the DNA TGTGCCAGCTCACCAAGCGGGACTTACAATGAGCAGTTCTTC. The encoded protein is CASSPSGTYNEQFF.

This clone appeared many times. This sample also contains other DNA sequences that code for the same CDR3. The DNA of the CDR3 is TGTGCCAGTAGTATAGCAGGGGGCACTGAAGCTTTCTTT. It specifies CASSIAGGTEAFF. The J gene is TRBJ1-1, the V gene TRBV19; 7 bases fit TRBD1. The CDR3 runs to 13 residues. Germline CDR1 LNHDA, CDR2 SQIVND (reference sequence). Germline trimming cut 1 base from V and 4 bases from J; bases unmatched to any gene: 0.

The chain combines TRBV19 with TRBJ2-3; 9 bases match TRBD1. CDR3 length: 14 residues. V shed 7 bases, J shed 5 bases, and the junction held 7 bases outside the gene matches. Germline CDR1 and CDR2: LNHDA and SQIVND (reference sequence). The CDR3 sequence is CASKKQGAEDTQYF. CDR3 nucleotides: TGTGCCAGTAAAAAACAGGGGGCAGAAGATACGCAGTATTTT.